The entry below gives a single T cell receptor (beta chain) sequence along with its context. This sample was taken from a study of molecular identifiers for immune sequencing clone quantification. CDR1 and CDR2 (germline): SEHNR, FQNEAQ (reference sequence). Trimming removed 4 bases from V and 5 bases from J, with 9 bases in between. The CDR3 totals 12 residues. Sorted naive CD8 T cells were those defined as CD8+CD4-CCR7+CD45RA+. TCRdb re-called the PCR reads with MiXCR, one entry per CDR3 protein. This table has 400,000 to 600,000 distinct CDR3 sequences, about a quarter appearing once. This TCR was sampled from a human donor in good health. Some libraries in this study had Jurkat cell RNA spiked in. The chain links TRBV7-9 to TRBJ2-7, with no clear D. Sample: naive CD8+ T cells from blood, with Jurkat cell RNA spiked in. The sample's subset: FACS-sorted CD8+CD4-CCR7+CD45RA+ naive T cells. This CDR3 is CASSYHPNEQYF. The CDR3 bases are TGTGCCAGCAGCTACCACCCGAACGAGCAGTACTTC.